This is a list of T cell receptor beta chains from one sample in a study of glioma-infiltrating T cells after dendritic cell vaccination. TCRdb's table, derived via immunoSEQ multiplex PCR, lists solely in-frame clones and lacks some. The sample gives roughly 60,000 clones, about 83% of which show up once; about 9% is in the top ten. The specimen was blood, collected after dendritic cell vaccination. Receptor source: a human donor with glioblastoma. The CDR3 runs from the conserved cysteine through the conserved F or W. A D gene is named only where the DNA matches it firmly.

CDR3nt: TGTGCCAGCAGGTCGTCCAGGGGGGCCCCAGATACGCAGTATTTT
CDR3aa: CASRSSRGAPDTQYF
d_gene: .
v_gene: TRBV5-6
j_gene: TRBJ2-3

CDR3nt: TGTGCCAGCAGCTTGGGCGGGGGGACCAGTTGGGAGCAGTTCTTC
CDR3aa: CASSLGGGTSWEQFF
d_gene: TRBD2
v_gene: TRBV5-4
j_gene: TRBJ2-1

CDR3nt: TGTGCCAGCAGCCGTAGACAGGCGAACTACGAGCAGTACTTC
CDR3aa: CASSRRQANYEQYF
d_gene: .
v_gene: TRBV7-8
j_gene: TRBJ2-7

CDR3nt: TGCGCCAGCAGCGTCACGGGACTAGCGGGGGGGCTGGCGCGGAATGAGCAGTTCTTC
CDR3aa: CASSVTGLAGGLARNEQFF
d_gene: TRBD2
v_gene: TRBV5-1
j_gene: TRBJ2-1

CDR3nt: TGTGCCTCAAACAGGGGAACGGGATCACCCCTCCACTTT
CDR3aa: CASNRGTGSPLHF
d_gene: TRBD1
v_gene: TRBV9
j_gene: TRBJ1-6

CDR3nt: TGTGCCAGTAGTTCGGTCTTTCTGGGCCTTTTGGGGACTAGTTTGGAGGAGACCCAGTACTTC
CDR3aa: CASSSVFLGLLGTSLEETQYF
d_gene: TRBD2
v_gene: TRBV19
j_gene: TRBJ2-5

CDR3nt: TGCGCCAGCAGCCAACTGACTAGCTCCAATGAGCAGTTCTTC
CDR3aa: CASSQLTSSNEQFF
d_gene: TRBD2
v_gene: TRBV4-1
j_gene: TRBJ2-1

CDR3nt: TGTGCCAGCAGTTTTAAGCCAATCCTAAGTATTCCCTACGAGCAGTACTTC
CDR3aa: CASSFKPILSIPYEQYF
d_gene: .
v_gene: TRBV27
j_gene: TRBJ2-7

CDR3nt: TGTGCCAGTAGTATCGACAGGGTGGCAACTGAAGCTTTCTTT
CDR3aa: CASSIDRVATEAFF
d_gene: TRBD1
v_gene: TRBV19
j_gene: TRBJ1-1

CDR3nt: TGTGCCAGCTCACCACTTAAGGGGCAAAAGACCCAGTACTTC
CDR3aa: CASSPLKGQKTQYF
d_gene: .
v_gene: TRBV18
j_gene: TRBJ2-5

CDR3nt: TGTGCCAGCAGCCTCCCTAATGAAAAACTGTTTTTT
CDR3aa: CASSLPNEKLFF
d_gene: .
v_gene: TRBV7-8
j_gene: TRBJ1-4

CDR3nt: TGTGCCACCAGCAGAGATATGGACCCTCGAACTTCGGGGGAGCAGTACTTC
CDR3aa: CATSRDMDPRTSGEQYF
d_gene: .
v_gene: TRBV15
j_gene: TRBJ2-7

CDR3nt: TGTGCCAGTAGTCCGCGGGGGGACTCCTACAATGAGCAGTTCTTC
CDR3aa: CASSPRGDSYNEQFF
d_gene: TRBD2
v_gene: TRBV19
j_gene: TRBJ2-1